This TCR beta chain was retrieved from a study of blood T cell repertoires in COVID-19. Assay: immunoSEQ multiplex PCR; the TCRdb copy retains only in-frame clones and omits some. The sample records about 260,000 clones, roughly 86% being singletons. CDR1 and CDR2 from the germline V gene are SGHRS and YFSETQ. The CDR3 length is 14 residues. Trimming pared 0 bases from V and 2 bases from J, leaving 9 bases between. V usage is TRBV5-1 and J usage is TRBJ2-7; D ambiguous. Sequencing used peripheral blood. This receptor was identified in a man aged 18 to 30 with active or convalescent COVID-19. The CDR3 spells CASSLGQEAYEQYF. CDR3 in DNA: TGCGCCAGCAGCTTGGGGCAGGAAGCCTACGAGCAGTACTTC.